This is a list of T cell receptor beta chains from one sample in a study of T cell changes during pregnancy in multiple sclerosis. Data came from immunoSEQ multiplex PCR; TCRdb stores just in-frame clones and leaves some out. The sample gives 69,000 or so clones, over 80% of which show up once; 2% to 2.5% is in the top ten. Specimen: peripheral blood, collected before pregnancy. These receptors came from a female donor with multiple sclerosis, enrolled in a pregnancy study. Each CDR3 is given with its conserved first and last residue. A D gene is named only where the DNA matches it firmly. Expanded clones are given a class, and other clones once, few, many or no size at all.

V gene: TRBV29-1
D gene: NA
J gene: TRBJ1-2
clone size: NA
CDR3 DNA: TGCAGCGTCGCAGGGGTAAACTATGGCTACACCTTC
CDR3 protein: CSVAGVNYGYTF

V gene: TRBV7-2
D gene: TRBD1
J gene: TRBJ1-1
clone size: NA
CDR3 DNA: TGTGCCAGCACTCTCGGTACAGGGGCCGGTACTGAAGCTTTCTTT
CDR3 protein: CASTLGTGAGTEAFF

V gene: TRBV2
D gene: TRBD1
J gene: TRBJ2-7
clone size: NA
CDR3 DNA: TGTGCCCCGAGGGCCCAGGGGGTGGACGAGCAGTACTTC
CDR3 protein: CAPRAQGVDEQYF

V gene: TRBV9
D gene: NA
J gene: TRBJ1-4
clone size: NA
CDR3 DNA: TGTGCCAGCAGCGTAGGGGTTGGAGGAGAAAAACTGTTTTTT
CDR3 protein: CASSVGVGGEKLFF

V gene: TRBV4-3
D gene: NA
J gene: TRBJ2-1
clone size: NA
CDR3 DNA: TGCGCCAGCAGCCAGATCTCTCTTCTGGAGGGCCCATACAATGAGCAGTTCTTC
CDR3 protein: CASSQISLLEGPYNEQFF

V gene: TRBV7-2
D gene: NA
J gene: TRBJ1-2
clone size: once
CDR3 DNA: TGTGCCAGCAGACAGGACACTTACTATGGCTACACCTTC
CDR3 protein: CASRQDTYYGYTF

V gene: TRBV5-4
D gene: NA
J gene: TRBJ1-1
clone size: NA
CDR3 DNA: TGTGCCAGCAGCTCGACGGTGGCGGAGGAAGCTTTCTTT
CDR3 protein: CASSSTVAEEAFF

V gene: TRBV19
D gene: NA
J gene: TRBJ2-5
clone size: NA
CDR3 DNA: TGTGCCAGTAGTATAGATCCCCAGGGAGAGACCCAGTACTTC
CDR3 protein: CASSIDPQGETQYF

V gene: TRBV4-3
D gene: TRBD2
J gene: TRBJ2-7
clone size: NA
CDR3 DNA: TGCGCCAGCAGCCAAGGTGAGGCAGGGCGGACTAGGGGCTACGAGCAGTACTTC
CDR3 protein: CASSQGEAGRTRGYEQYF

V gene: TRBV6-5
D gene: TRBD2
J gene: TRBJ2-7
clone size: NA
CDR3 DNA: TGTGCCAGCAGTCGTACTAGCGGGAGCACCTACGAGCAGTACTTC
CDR3 protein: CASSRTSGSTYEQYF

V gene: TRBV9
D gene: TRBD1
J gene: TRBJ2-7
clone size: NA
CDR3 DNA: TGTGCCAGCAGCGTAAAGACAGGGCGCTCCTACGAGCAGTACTTC
CDR3 protein: CASSVKTGRSYEQYF

V gene: TRBV28
D gene: TRBD2
J gene: TRBJ2-1
clone size: NA
CDR3 DNA: TGTGCCAGCAGGTTGGGACTAGCGGGCTTTAACAATGAGCAGTTCTTC
CDR3 protein: CASRLGLAGFNNEQFF

V gene: TRBV29-1
D gene: NA
J gene: TRBJ2-1
clone size: NA
CDR3 DNA: TGCAGCGTTGATTCGGGACAAACCTACAATGAGCAGTTCTTC
CDR3 protein: CSVDSGQTYNEQFF

V gene: TRBV11-2
D gene: NA
J gene: TRBJ2-2
clone size: NA
CDR3 DNA: TGTGCCAGCAGCTTAGATCTATGGCGGACGAACACCGGGGAGCTGTTTTTT
CDR3 protein: CASSLDLWRTNTGELFF

V gene: TRBV10-1
D gene: NA
J gene: TRBJ2-1
clone size: NA
CDR3 DNA: TGCGCCAGCAGTGAGCAAACGGGACACACAACTTATAGCTCCTACAATGAGCAGTTCTTC
CDR3 protein: CASSEQTGHTTYSSYNEQFF

V gene: TRBV7-2
D gene: TRBD2
J gene: TRBJ2-1
clone size: NA
CDR3 DNA: TGTGCCAGCACCACTACTAGCGGGAAGTACAATGAGCAGTTCTTC
CDR3 protein: CASTTTSGKYNEQFF

V gene: TRBV19
D gene: NA
J gene: TRBJ2-1
clone size: NA
CDR3 DNA: TGTGCCAGTAGTAAGGGACACCGAAGTGATGAGCAGTTCTTC
CDR3 protein: CASSKGHRSDEQFF

V gene: TRBV30
D gene: TRBD1
J gene: TRBJ1-1
clone size: NA
CDR3 DNA: TGTGCCTGGAGGGGGACAGCCGCGTCCGCTGAAGCTTTCTTT
CDR3 protein: CAWRGTAASAEAFF

V gene: TRBV6-1
D gene: TRBD1
J gene: TRBJ2-7
clone size: NA
CDR3 DNA: TGTGCCAGCGGCTCCGGGACAGGGTACAACGAGCAGTACTTC
CDR3 protein: CASGSGTGYNEQYF

V gene: TRBV7-8
D gene: NA
J gene: TRBJ1-5
clone size: NA
CDR3 DNA: TGTGCCAGCAGCTCAGGGCAAGGCTACCAGCCCCAGCATTTT
CDR3 protein: CASSSGQGYQPQHF